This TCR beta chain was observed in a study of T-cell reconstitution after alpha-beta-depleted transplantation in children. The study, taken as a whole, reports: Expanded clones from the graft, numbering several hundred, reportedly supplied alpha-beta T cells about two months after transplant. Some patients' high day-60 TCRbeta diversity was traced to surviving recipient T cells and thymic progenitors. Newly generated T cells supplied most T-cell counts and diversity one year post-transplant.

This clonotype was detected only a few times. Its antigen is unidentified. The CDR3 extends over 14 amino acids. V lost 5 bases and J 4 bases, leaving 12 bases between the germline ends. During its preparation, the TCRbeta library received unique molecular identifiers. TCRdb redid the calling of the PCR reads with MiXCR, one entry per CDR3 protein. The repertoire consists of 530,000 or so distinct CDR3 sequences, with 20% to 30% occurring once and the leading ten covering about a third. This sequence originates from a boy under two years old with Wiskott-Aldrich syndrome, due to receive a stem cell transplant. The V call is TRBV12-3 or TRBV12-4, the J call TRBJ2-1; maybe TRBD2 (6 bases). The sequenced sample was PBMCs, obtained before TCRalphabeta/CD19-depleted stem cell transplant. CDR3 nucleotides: TGTGCCAGCAGTCGTAGCGGACCTTACAATGAGCAGTTCTTC. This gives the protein CASSRSGPYNEQFF.